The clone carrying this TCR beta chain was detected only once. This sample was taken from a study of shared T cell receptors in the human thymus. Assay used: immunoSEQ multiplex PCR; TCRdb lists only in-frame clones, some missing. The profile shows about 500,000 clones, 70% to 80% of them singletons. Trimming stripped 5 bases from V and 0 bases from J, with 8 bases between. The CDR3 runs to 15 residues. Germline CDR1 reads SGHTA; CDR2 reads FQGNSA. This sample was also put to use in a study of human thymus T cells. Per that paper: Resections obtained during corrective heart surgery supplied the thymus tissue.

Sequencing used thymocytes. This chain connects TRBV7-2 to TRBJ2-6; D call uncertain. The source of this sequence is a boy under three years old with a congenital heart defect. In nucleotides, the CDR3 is TGTGCCAGCAGCCCCTCGGTCTCTGGGGCCAACGTCCTGACTTTC. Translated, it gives CASSPSVSGANVLTF.